The rows below give T cell receptor beta chains drawn from one sample of a study of T cells in Graves' hyperthyroidism and ophthalmopathy. From the multiplex PCR reads, TCRdb called clonotypes with MiXCR, one entry per CDR3 protein. Found here are about 270,000 distinct CDR3 sequences, around 20% of them singletons; the top ten hold 50% to 75%. The specimen was blood. Source of these receptors: a man younger than 40 with Graves' ophthalmopathy. CDR3s include the opening cysteine and the closing phenylalanine or tryptophan. Each record gives: V gene, J gene, CDR3 protein.

V: TRBV12-3/TRBV12-4; J: TRBJ1-2; CDR3: CASSLGRPGDYGYTF
V: TRBV5-1; J: TRBJ1-4; CDR3: CASSSQGGGEKLFF
V: TRBV10-3; J: TRBJ2-7; CDR3: CAISEPTDPSYEQYF
V: TRBV11-2; J: TRBJ1-6; CDR3: CASSLRPNNSPLHF
V: TRBV20-1; J: NA; CDR3: CSAQPGQGAPEQYF
V: TRBV6-1; J: TRBJ2-3; CDR3: CASSSPGLAGGADTQYF
V: TRBV12-3/TRBV12-4; J: TRBJ2-1; CDR3: CASETGGNEQFF
V: TRBV15; J: TRBJ1-4; CDR3: CATSSGYDDEKLFF
V: TRBV28; J: TRBJ2-3; CDR3: CASSVLLGLADTQYF
V: TRBV29-1; J: TRBJ2-3; CDR3: CSVDGGRPDTQYF
V: TRBV27; J: TRBJ1-4; CDR3: CASRPGGGNEKLFF
V: TRBV29-1; J: TRBJ2-1; CDR3: CSVVRTSDEQFF
V: TRBV19; J: TRBJ2-3; CDR3: CASSRRADTDTQYF
V: TRBV15; J: TRBJ2-4; CDR3: CATSRSSTGAKNIQYF
V: TRBV11-1; J: TRBJ2-1; CDR3: CASRRQRSYNEQFF
V: TRBV7-9; J: TRBJ1-2; CDR3: CASSSLVYGYGYTF
V: TRBV7-8; J: TRBJ2-2; CDR3: CASSFGNRDYNTGELFF
V: TRBV20-1; J: TRBJ1-5; CDR3: CSAVQGANNQPQHF
V: TRBV2; J: TRBJ2-7; CDR3: CASSVVGGPGEQYF
V: TRBV6-1; J: TRBJ2-7; CDR3: CASRRDRVVHEQYF
V: TRBV6-1; J: TRBJ1-3; CDR3: CASTSQGSYTIYF
V: TRBV11-2; J: TRBJ2-1; CDR3: CASSLAGGGHYEQFF
V: TRBV12-3/TRBV12-4; J: TRBJ1-5; CDR3: CASRGDGDQPQHF